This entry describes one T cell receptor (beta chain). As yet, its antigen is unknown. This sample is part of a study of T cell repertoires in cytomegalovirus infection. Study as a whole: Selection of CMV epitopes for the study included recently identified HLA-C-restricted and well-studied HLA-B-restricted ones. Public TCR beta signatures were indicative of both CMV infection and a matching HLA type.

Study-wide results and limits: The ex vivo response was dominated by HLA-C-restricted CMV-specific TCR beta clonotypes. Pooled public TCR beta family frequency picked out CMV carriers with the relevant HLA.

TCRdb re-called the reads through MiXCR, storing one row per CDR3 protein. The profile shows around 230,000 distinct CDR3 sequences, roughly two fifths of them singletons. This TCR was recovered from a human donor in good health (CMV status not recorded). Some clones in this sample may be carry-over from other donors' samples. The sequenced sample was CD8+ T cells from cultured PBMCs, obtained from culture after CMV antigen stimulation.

CDR3 loop: CASSFIGTGKLLTGELFF. Here the CDR3 DNA reads TGTGCCAGCAGCTTCATTGGGACAGGGAAATTGTTAACCGGGGAGCTGTTTTTT. The gene calls are TRBV11-2 and TRBJ2-2, with TRBD1 matching 9 bases. This CDR3 comprises 18 residues. CDR1 is SGHAT and CDR2 is FQNNGV in the germline V gene. J was trimmed by 5 bases and V by 3 bases; bases with no gene match: 13. The full variable domain, its missing parts supplied by reference TRBV11-2 and TRBJ2-2, is EAGVAQSPRYKIIEKRQSVAFWCNPISGHATLYWYQQILGQGPKLLIQFQNNGVVDDSQLPKDRFSAERLKGVDSTLKIQPAKLEDSAVYLCASSFIGTGKLLTGELFFGEGSRLTVL.